This TCR beta chain stems from a study of T cells in Graves' hyperthyroidism and ophthalmopathy. The sample holds a few counts of this clonotype. The antigen is not known. Amplified TCR beta CDR3 regions derived from RNA transcripts. The HTBI primer set served for first-round RT-PCR of the TCR CDR3. TCRdb called the multiplex PCR reads again in MiXCR, with one record for every CDR3 protein. The profile covers approximately 430,000 distinct CDR3 sequences, with approximately 14% appearing a single time and roughly 13% taken by the ten largest. Overall study results and limits: Most expanded thyroid clonotypes above 0.001 recurred in blood.

V was pared by 4 bases and J by 1 base, with 20 bases between. The CDR3 has 18 residues. The germline V gene encodes CDR1 MGHRA and CDR2 YSYEKL. Newly diagnosed hyperthyroidism, duration under 2 months, in patients aged 18 to 65. Diagnostic decisions used clinical symptoms, serum thyroxine and TRAb, thyroid ultrasound and orbital computed tomography. The clonotype was recovered from a woman younger than 30 with Graves' hyperthyroidism. Sequencing input: blood. J is TRBJ2-4 and V is TRBV4-1; TRBD2 is a possible D gene (6 bases). DNA for the CDR3: TGCGCCAGCAGCCCTACCGCGGGACCGGAAGGGGCCAAAAACATTCAGTACTTC. This translates into CASSPTAGPEGAKNIQYF.